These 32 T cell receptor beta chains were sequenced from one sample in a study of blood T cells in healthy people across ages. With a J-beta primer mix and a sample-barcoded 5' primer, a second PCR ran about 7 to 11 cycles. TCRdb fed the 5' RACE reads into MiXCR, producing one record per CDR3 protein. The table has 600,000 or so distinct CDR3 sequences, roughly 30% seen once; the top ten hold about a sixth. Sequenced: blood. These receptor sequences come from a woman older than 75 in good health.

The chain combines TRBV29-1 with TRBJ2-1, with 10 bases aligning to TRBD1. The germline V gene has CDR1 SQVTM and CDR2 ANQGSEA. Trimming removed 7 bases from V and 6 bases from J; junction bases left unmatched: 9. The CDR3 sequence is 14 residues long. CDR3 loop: CSDAGTGALNEQFF. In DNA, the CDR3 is TGCAGCGACGCCGGGACAGGGGCCCTCAATGAGCAGTTCTTC.

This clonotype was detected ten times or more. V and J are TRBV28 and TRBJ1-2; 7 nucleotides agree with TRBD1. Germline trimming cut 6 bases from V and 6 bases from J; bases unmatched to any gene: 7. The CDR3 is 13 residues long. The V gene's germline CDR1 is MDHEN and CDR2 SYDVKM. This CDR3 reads CASSSDRFHGYTF. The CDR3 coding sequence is TGTGCCAGCAGCTCGGACAGGTTCCATGGCTACACCTTC.

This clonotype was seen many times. CDR3 nucleotides: TGCGCCAGCAGCTTGCAGGGACTGGCCTACAATGAGCAGTTCTTC. Protein sequence: CASSLQGLAYNEQFF. V and J are TRBV5-1 and TRBJ2-1; D is perhaps TRBD2 (6 bases). CDR1 is SGHRS, CDR2 YFSETQ, per germline. V lost 1 base to trimming and J lost 2 bases, with 10 bases between them. The CDR3 covers 15 residues.

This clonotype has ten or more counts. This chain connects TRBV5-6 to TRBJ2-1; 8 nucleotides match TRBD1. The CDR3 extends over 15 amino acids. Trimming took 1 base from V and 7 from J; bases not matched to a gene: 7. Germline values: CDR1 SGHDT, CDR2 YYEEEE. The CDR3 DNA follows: TGTGCCAGCAGCTTGTATGCCAGGGGGCGGAATGAGCAGTTCTTC. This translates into CASSLYARGRNEQFF.

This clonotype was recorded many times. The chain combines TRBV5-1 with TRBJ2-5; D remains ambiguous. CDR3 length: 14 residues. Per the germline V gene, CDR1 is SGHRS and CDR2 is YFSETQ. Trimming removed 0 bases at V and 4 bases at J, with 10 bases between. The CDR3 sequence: CASSLGSRGETQYF. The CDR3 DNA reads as TGCGCCAGCAGCTTGGGTAGCCGAGGAGAGACCCAGTACTTC.

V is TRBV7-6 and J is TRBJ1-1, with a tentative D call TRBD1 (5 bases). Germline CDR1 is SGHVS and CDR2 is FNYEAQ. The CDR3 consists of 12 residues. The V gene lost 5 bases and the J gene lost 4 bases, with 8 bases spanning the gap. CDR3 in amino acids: CASSPDSTEAFF. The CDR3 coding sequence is TGTGCCAGCAGCCCAGACAGCACTGAAGCTTTCTTT.

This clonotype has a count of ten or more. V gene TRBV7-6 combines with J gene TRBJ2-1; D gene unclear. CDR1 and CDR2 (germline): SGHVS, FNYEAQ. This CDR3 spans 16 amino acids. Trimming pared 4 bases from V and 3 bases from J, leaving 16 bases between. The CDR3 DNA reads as TGTGCCAGCAGCTCGACGCCCCGGCCTCACTACAATGAGCAGTTCTTC. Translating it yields CASSSTPRPHYNEQFF.

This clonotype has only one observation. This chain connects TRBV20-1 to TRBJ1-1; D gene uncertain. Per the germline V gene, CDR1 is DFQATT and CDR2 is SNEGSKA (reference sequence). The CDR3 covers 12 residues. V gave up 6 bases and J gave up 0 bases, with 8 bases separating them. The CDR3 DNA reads TGCAGTGCGGACGGGTTGAACACTGAAGCTTTCTTT. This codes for CSADGLNTEAFF.

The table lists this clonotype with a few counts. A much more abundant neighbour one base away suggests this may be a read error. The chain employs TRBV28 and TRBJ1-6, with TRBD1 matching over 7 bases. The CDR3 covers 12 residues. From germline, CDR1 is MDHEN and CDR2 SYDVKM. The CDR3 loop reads CASNRGNSPPHF. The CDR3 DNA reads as TGTGCCAGCAACAGGGGCAATTCACCCCCCCACTTT.

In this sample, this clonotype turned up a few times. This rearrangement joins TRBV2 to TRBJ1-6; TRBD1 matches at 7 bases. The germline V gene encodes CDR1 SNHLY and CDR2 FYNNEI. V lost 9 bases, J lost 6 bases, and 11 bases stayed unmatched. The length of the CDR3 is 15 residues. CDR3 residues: CASLVRDRSNSPLHF. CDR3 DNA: TGTGCCAGTTTGGTCCGGGACAGAAGTAATTCACCCCTCCACTTT.

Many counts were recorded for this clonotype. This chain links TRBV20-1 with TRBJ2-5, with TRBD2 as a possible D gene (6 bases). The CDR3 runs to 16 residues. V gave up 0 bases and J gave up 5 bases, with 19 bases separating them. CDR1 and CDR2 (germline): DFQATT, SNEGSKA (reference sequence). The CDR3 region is CSAREAGYKGRETQYF. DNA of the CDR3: TGCAGTGCTAGAGAGGCGGGATACAAGGGTCGGGAGACCCAGTACTTC.

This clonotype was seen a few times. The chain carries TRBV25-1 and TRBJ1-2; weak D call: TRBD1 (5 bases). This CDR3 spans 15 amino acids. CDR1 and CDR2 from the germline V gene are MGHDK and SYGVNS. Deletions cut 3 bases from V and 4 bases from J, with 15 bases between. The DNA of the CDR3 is TGTGCCAGCAGTGAGCCTAACAGGCTACCCTATGGCTACACCTTC. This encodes CASSEPNRLPYGYTF.

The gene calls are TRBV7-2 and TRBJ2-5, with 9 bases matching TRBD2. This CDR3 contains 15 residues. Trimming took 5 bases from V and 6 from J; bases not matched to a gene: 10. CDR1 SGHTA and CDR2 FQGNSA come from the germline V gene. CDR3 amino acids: CASSPNSGGGQTQYF. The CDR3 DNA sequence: TGTGCCAGCAGCCCCAATAGCGGGGGCGGTCAGACCCAGTACTTC.

The CDR3: CATSWDGSEAFF. CDR3 DNA sequence: TGTGCCACCAGCTGGGACGGCTCGGAAGCTTTCTTT. The chain has TRBV15 and TRBJ1-1; weak D call: TRBD1 (5 bases). The germline CDR1 and CDR2 sequences are LNHNV and YYDKDF (reference sequence). The V end lost 5 bases, the J end lost 8 bases, and 12 bases lay between the germline ends. This CDR3 has 12 amino acids. The full variable domain, its missing parts supplied by reference TRBV15 and TRBJ1-1, is DAMVIQNPRYQVTQFGKPVTLSCSQTLNHNVMYWYQQKSSQAPKLLFHYYDKDFNNEADTPDNFQSRRPNTSFCFLDIRSPGLGDTAMYLCATSWDGSEAFFGQGTRLTVV.

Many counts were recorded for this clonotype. The CDR3 nucleotides are TGTGCCAGCAGTCCCACTCGACAGGGGTCCCGGGAGCAGTACTTC. This gives the protein CASSPTRQGSREQYF. This chain connects TRBV6-2 or TRBV6-3 to TRBJ2-7; the match to TRBD1 covers 8 bases. The CDR3 has 15 amino acids. The germline gives CDR1 MNHEY, CDR2 SVGEGT. The V gene end was trimmed by 5 bases and the J gene end by 7 bases; junction bases not matched to a gene: 13.

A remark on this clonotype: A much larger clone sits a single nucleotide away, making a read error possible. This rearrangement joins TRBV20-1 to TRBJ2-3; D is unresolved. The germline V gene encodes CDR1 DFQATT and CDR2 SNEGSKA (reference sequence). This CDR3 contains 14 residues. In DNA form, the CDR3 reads TGCAGTGCTAGAGACGACTCTTCCACAGATTCGCAGTATTTT. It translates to CSARDDSSTDSQYF.

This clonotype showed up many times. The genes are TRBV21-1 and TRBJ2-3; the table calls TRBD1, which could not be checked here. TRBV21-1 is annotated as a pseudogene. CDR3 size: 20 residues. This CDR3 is CASSNPLRDPDRNSTDTQYF. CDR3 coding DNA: TGTGCCAGCAGCAACCCCCTCCGGGACCCGGACCGGAATAGCACAGATACGCAGTATTTT.

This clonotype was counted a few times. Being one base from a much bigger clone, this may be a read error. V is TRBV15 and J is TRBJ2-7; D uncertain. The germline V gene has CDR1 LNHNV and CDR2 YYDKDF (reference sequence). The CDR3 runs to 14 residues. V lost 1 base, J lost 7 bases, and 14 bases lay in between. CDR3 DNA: TGTGCCACCAGCAGAGCTCCGCGAGGCAATGAGCAGTACTTC. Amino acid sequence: CATSRAPRGNEQYF.

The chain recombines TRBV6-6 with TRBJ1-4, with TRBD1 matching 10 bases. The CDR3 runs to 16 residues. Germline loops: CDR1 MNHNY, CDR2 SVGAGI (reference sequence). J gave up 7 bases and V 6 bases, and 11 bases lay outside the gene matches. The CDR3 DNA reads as TGTGCCAGCAGGACCCGACGGGACAGGGGAAGTGAAAAACTGTTTTTT. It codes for CASRTRRDRGSEKLFF.

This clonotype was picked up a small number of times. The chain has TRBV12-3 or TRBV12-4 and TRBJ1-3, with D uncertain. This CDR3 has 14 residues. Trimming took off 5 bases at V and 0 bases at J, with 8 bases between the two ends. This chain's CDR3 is CASSQVRSGNTIYF. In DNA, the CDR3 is TGTGCCAGCAGTCAGGTTCGCTCTGGAAACACCATATATTTT.

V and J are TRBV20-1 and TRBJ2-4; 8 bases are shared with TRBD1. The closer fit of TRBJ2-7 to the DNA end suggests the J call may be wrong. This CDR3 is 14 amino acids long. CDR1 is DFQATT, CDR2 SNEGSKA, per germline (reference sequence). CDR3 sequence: CSVRGRGQFGEQYF. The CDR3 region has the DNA TGCAGTGTCCGAGGCAGGGGGCAATTCGGCGAGCAGTACTTC.

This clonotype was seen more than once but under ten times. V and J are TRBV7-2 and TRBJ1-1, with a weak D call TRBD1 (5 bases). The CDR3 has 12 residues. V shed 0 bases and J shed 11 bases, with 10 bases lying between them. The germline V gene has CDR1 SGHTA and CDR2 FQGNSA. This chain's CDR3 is CASSLALRGAFF. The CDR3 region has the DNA TGTGCCAGCAGCTTAGCCCTGCGGGGCGCTTTCTTT.

The CDR3 loop is CATSRDTSGSYEQYF. The CDR3 nucleotides are TGTGCCACCAGCAGAGATACTAGCGGGAGTTACGAGCAGTACTTC. V and J are TRBV15 and TRBJ2-7, with 11 bases lining up with TRBD2. V gave up 0 bases and J gave up 4 bases; unmatched junction bases: 2. The germline CDR1 and CDR2 sequences are LNHNV and YYDKDF (reference sequence). The CDR3 contains 15 residues.

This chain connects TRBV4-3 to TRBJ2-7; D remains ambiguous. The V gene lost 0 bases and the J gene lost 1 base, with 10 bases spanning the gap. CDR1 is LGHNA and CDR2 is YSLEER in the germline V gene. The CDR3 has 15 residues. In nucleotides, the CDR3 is TGCGCCAGCAGCCAAGACATTGGCAAATCCTACGAGCAGTACTTC. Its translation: CASSQDIGKSYEQYF.

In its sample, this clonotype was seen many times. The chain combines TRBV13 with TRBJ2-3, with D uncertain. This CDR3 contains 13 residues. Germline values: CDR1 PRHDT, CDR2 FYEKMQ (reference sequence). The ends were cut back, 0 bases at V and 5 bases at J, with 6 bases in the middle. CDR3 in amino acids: CASSLGWGDTQYF. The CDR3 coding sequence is TGTGCCAGCAGCTTAGGGTGGGGAGATACGCAGTATTTT.

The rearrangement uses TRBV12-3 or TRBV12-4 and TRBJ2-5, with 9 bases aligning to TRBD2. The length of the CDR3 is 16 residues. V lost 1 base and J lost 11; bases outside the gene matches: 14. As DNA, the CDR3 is TGTGCCAGCAGTTTAGGGCCTAGCGGGGTGTACGATGAGCAGTACTTC. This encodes CASSLGPSGVYDEQYF.

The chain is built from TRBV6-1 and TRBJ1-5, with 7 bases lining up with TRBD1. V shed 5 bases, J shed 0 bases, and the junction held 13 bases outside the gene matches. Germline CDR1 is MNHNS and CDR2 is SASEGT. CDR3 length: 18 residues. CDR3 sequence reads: CASSRLTGADGSNQPQHF. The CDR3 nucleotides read TGTGCCAGCAGTCGATTAACAGGGGCTGATGGTAGCAATCAGCCCCAGCATTTT.

The DNA for the CDR3 is TGCAGTGCTAGTAGCGGAGCCTACAATGAGCAGTTCTTC. Its translation: CSASSGAYNEQFF. The chain has TRBV20-1 and TRBJ2-1, with D maybe TRBD2 (6 bases). The CDR3 covers 13 residues. V was shortened by 3 bases and J by 2 bases, with 8 bases between the two germline ends. Germline CDR1 is DFQATT and CDR2 is SNEGSKA (reference sequence).

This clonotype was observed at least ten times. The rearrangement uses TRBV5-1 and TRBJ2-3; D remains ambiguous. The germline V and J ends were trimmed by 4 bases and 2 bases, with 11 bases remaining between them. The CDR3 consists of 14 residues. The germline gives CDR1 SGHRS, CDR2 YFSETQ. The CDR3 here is CASSPEYHTDTQYF. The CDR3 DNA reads TGCGCCAGCAGCCCTGAGTACCACACAGATACGCAGTATTTT.

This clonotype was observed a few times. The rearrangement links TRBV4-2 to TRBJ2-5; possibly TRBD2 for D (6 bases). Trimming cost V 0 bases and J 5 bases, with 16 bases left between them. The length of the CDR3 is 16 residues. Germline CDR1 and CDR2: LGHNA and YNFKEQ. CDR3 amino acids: CASSQDWGEKRETQYF. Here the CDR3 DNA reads TGTGCCAGCAGCCAAGACTGGGGGGAAAAGAGGGAGACCCAGTACTTC.

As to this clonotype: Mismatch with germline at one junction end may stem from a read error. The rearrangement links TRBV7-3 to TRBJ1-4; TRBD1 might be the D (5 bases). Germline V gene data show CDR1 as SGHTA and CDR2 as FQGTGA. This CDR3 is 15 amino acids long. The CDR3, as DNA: TGTGCCAGCAGCCGTGGGGCAGGGATTAATGTAAAACTGTTTTTT. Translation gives CASSRGAGINVKLFF.

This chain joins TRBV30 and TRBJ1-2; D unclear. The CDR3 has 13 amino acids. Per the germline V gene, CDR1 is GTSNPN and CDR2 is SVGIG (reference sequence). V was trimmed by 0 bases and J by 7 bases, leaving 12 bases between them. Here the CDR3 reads CAWSVGQGPGYTF. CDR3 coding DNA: TGTGCCTGGAGTGTAGGTCAAGGGCCTGGCTACACCTTC. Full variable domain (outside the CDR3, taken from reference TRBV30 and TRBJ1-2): SQTIHQWPATLVQPVGSPLSLECTVEGTSNPNLYWYRQAAGRGLQLLFYSVGIGQISSEVPQNLSASRPQDRQFILSSKKLLLSDSGFYLCAWSVGQGPGYTFGSGTRLTVV.